This T cell receptor beta chain was sequenced in a study of blood T cell repertoires in COVID-19 (dated by TCRdb to 2018 to 2021). Describing the broader study: Samples covering the acute and convalescent phases of COVID-19 were provided by collaborators in the United States, Italy and Spain. Samples came from the ongoing ImmuneRACE study (first 160 participants) plus 1,254 subjects from 6 global collaborators. The repertoires were released in a freely available public database meant as a resource for research on the immune response to SARS-CoV-2. The prospective study material was composed of cDNA or gDNA derived from T cells, B-cell-depleted T cells, or PBMCs. Deeply sampled blood TCRbeta repertoires from subjects exposed to, actively infected with, or recovered from COVID-19 were included in the dataset. A de-identified subject ID, COVID-19 status, age in years and sex were almost always included in the sample metadata. HLA class I and class II types, where available, came from metadata supplied by the sample provider rather than from assay-based typing. The investigation overall reported the following: The amount of clinical and demographic metadata varied by source and participant and was provided uncurated.

Relative to germline, V is 1 base shorter and J is 5 bases shorter, with 13 bases between their ends. The germline V gene specifies SGHAT as CDR1 and FQNNGV as CDR2. From the cysteine through the phenylalanine, the CDR3 covers 15 amino acids. This entry keeps only the CDR3 DNA: 45 bases, framed from base 1. With regard to this clone: It lacks a known antigen. No clone much larger than this one lies a single base away; base qualities are absent.

The immunoSEQ Assay, a bias-controlled multiplex PCR, was used to amplify TCRbeta CDR3 regions from genomic DNA. In the source study's methods: Nucleated cell counts per sample were estimated from amplification of reference gene primers within the assay. Sequence reads were collapsed and filtered to measure the absolute abundance of every unique TCRbeta CDR3 rearrangement. For each sample, productive Simpson clonality was calculated by taking the square root of Simpson's diversity index across productive rearrangements. The clones in this table, taken by TCRdb from immuneACCESS, are in-frame only. Not every clone is retained; where verified, under half of the shortfall comes from an unresolved V gene, and the cause of the rest is unknown. Clone size and the V and J calls come from that table; the DNA yielded D and trimming. The sample table shows about 180,000 clones, and 65% to 90% are seen once. Jointly, the top ten make up about 1.6% of the sample.

Each collaborating institution followed its own protocols to collect whole blood in K2EDTA tubes. For TCRbeta analysis, collaborators shipped samples as frozen whole blood, isolated PBMCs, or DNA extracted from either of those sample types. The sequenced sample consisted of peripheral blood. The clonotype was recovered from a human donor in a cohort sampled during active COVID-19. The V and J segments used are TRBV11-2 and TRBJ2-3; possibly the D gene is TRBD2, per 6 matching bases. In nucleotide form, the sequence is TGTGCCAGCAGCTTAGGAGCCGGGAGTCAAGATACGCAGTATTTT. The encoded protein is CASSLGAGSQDTQYF.